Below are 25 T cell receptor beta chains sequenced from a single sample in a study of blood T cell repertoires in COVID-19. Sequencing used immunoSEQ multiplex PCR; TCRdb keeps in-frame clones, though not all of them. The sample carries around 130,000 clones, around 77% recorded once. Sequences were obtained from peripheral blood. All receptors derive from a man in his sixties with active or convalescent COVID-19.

The CDR3 nucleotides read TGTGCCAGCAGGGGGGAGACAGGGGTATGGAGGCAGTTCTTC. Its protein is CASRGETGVWRQFF. The chain combines TRBV28 with TRBJ2-1; 8 nucleotides agree with TRBD1. Trimming removed 6 bases from V and 12 bases from J; junction bases left unmatched: 13. CDR3 length: 14 amino acids. From germline, CDR1 is MDHEN and CDR2 SYDVKM.

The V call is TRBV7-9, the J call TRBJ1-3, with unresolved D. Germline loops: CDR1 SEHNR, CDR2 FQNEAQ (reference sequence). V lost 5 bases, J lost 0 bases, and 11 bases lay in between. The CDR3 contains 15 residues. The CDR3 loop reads CASSPDGSSGNTIYF. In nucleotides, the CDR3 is TGTGCCAGCAGCCCCGACGGGAGCTCTGGAAACACCATATATTTT.

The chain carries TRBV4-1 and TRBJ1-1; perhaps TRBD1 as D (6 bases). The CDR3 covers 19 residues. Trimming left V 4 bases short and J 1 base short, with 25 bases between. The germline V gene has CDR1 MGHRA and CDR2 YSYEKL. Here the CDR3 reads CASSPAEQGLVRANTEAFF. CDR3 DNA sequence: TGCGCCAGCAGCCCCGCCGAACAGGGCCTTGTTCGGGCGAACACTGAAGCTTTCTTT.

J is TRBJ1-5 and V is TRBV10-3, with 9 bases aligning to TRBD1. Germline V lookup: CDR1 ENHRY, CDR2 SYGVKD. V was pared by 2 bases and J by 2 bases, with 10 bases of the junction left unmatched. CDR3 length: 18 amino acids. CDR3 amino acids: CAISEVGQGTFGNQPQHF. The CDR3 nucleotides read TGTGCCATCAGTGAGGTGGGACAGGGAACGTTCGGCAATCAGCCCCAGCATTTT.

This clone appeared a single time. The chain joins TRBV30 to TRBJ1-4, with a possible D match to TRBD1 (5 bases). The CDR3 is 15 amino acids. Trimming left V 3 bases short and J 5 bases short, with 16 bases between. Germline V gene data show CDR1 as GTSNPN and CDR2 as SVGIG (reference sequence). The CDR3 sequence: CAWRGLETANEKLFF. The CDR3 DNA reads TGTGCCTGGAGAGGGTTAGAGACAGCCAATGAAAAACTGTTTTTT.

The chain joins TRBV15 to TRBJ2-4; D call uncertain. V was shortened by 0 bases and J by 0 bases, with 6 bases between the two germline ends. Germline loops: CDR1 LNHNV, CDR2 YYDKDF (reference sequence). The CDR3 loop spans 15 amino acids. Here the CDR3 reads CATSREQLAKNIQYF. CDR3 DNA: TGTGCCACCAGCAGAGAACAGCTAGCCAAAAACATTCAGTACTTC.

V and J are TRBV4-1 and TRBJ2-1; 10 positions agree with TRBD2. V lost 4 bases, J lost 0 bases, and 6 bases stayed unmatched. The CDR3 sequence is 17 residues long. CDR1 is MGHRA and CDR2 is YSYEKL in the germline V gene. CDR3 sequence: CASSRRASGSSYNEQFF. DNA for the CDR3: TGCGCCAGCAGCCGGAGGGCTAGCGGGAGCTCCTACAATGAGCAGTTCTTC.

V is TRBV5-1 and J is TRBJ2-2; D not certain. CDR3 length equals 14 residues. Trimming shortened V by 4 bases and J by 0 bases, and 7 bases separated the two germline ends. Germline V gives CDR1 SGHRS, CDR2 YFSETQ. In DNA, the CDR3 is TGCGCCAGCAGCGCAACTACGAACACCGGGGAGCTGTTTTTT. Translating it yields CASSATTNTGELFF.

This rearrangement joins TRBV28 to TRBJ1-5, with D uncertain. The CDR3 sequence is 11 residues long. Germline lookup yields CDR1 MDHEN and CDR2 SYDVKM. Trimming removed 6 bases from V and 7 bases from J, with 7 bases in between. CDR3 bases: TGTGCCAGCAGACAGAGCCAGCCCCAGCATTTT. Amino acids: CASRQSQPQHF.

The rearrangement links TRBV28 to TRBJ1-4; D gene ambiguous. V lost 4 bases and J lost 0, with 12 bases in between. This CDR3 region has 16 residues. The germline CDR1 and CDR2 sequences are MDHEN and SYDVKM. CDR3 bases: TGTGCCAGCAGTTCCAATAGACAACCAACTAATGAAAAACTGTTTTTT. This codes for CASSSNRQPTNEKLFF.

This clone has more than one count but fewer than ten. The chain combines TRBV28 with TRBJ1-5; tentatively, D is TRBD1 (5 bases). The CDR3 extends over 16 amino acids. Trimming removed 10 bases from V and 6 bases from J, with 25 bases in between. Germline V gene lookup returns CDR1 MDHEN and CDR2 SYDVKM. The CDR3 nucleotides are TGTGCCACCACCTTCCGGGGGGGGGAAAGGGGTCAGCCCCAGCATTTT. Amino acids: CATTFRGGERGQPQHF.

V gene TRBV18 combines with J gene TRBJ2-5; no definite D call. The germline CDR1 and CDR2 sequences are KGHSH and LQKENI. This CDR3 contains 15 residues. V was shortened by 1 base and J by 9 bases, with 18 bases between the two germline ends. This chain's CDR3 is CASSPQASRSGSQYF. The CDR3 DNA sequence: TGTGCCAGCTCACCACAGGCTTCCAGGTCTGGTTCCCAGTACTTC.

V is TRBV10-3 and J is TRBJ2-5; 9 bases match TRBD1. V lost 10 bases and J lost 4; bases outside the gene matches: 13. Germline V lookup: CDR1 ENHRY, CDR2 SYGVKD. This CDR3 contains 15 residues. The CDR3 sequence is CATHDRDREGETQYF. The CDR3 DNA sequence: TGTGCCACGCACGACCGGGACAGGGAAGGAGAGACCCAGTACTTC.

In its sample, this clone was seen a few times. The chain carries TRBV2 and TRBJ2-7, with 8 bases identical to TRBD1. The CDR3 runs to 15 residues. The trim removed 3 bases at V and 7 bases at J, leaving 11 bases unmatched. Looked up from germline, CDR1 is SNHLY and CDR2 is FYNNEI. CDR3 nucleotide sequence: TGTGCCAGCAGTGAGCGGCAGGGGGCCGGTAGGGAGCAGTACTTC. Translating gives CASSERQGAGREQYF.

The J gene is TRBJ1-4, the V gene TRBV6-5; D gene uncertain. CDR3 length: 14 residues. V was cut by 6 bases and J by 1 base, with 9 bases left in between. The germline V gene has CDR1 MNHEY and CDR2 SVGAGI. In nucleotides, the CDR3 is TGTGCCAGCAGCCCGGGGATAACTAATGAAAAACTGTTTTTT. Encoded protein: CASSPGITNEKLFF.

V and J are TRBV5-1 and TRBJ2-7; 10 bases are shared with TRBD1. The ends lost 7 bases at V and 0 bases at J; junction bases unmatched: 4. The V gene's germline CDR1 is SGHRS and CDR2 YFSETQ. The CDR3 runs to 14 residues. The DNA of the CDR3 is TGCGCCAGCGGACAGGGGGGTAGCTCCTACGAGCAGTACTTC. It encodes CASGQGGSSYEQYF.

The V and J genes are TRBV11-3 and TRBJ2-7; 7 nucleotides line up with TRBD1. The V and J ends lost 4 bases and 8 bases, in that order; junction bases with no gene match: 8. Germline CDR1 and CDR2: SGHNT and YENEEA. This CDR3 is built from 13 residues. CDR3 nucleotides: TGTGCCAGCAGCTCCCGGGACAGAGGCAAGCAGTACTTC. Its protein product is CASSSRDRGKQYF.

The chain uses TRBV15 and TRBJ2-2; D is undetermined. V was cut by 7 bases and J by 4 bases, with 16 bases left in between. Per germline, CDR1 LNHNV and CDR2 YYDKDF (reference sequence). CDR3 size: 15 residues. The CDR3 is CATNIGRRSTGELFF. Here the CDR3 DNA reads TGTGCCACCAACATAGGCAGGCGATCCACCGGGGAGCTGTTTTTT.

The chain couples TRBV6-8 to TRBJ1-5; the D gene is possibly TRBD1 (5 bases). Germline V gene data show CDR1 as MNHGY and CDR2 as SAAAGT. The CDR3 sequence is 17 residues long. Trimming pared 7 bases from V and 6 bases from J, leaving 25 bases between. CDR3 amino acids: CASISDVGGASGQPQHF. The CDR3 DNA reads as TGTGCCAGCATCTCAGATGTCGGAGGGGCTTCAGGTCAGCCCCAGCATTTT.

CDR3 coding DNA: TGCGCCAGCAGCTACATAGCGGGAGACGCCACAGATACGCAGTATTTT. It translates to CASSYIAGDATDTQYF. This chain links TRBV5-1 with TRBJ2-3; 9 positions agree with TRBD2. CDR1 is SGHRS and CDR2 is YFSETQ in the germline V gene. This CDR3 is built from 16 residues. The V and J ends lost 3 bases and 2 bases, in that order; junction bases with no gene match: 7.

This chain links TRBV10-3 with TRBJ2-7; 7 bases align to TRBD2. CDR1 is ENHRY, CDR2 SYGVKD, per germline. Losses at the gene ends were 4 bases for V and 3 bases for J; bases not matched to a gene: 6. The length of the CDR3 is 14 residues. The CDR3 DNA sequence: TGTGCCATCAGTGGTACCGGGAGGAACTACGAGCAGTACTTC. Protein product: CAISGTGRNYEQYF.

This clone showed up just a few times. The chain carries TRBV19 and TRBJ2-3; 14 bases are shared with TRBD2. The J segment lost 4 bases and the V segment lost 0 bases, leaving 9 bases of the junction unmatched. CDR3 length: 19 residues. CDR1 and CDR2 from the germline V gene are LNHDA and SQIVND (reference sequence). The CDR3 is CASSIEIKGLAGDSDTQYF. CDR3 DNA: TGTGCCAGTAGTATAGAAATTAAGGGACTAGCGGGAGATTCAGATACGCAGTATTTT.

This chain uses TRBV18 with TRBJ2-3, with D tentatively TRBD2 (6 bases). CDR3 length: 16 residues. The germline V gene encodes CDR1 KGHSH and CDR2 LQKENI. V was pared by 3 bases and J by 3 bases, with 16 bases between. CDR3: CASSPRLGGTTDTQYF. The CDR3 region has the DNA TGTGCCAGCTCACCGCGACTAGGTGGTACGACAGATACGCAGTATTTT.

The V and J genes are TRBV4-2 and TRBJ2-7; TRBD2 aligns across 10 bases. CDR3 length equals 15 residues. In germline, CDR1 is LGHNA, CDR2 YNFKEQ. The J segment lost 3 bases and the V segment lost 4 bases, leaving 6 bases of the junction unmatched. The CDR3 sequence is CASSRPGTSDYEQYF. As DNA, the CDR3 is TGTGCCAGCAGCCGCCCCGGGACTAGCGACTACGAGCAGTACTTC.

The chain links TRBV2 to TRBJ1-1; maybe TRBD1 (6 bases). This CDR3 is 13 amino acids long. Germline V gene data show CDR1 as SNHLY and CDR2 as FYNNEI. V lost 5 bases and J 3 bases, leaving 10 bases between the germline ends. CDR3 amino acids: CASSIRQDTEAFF. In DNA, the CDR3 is TGTGCCAGCAGTATACGACAGGACACTGAAGCTTTCTTT. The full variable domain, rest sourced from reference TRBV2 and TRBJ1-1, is EPEVTQTPSHQVTQMGQEVILRCVPISNHLYFYWYRQILGQKVEFLVSFYNNEISEKSEIFDDQFSVERPDGSNFTLKIRSTKLEDSAMYFCASSIRQDTEAFFGQGTRLTVV.